One and the same sample provided the 10 T cell receptor beta chains below, sequenced in a study of CD8+CD57+ T cells in acquired aplastic anemia. Whoever was chosen for sequencing had shown CD8+CD57+ cell expansion by flow cytometry. The template used for profiling TCR beta VDJ and CDR3 was genomic DNA. TCRdb fed the reads into MiXCR, producing one record per CDR3 protein. The sample carries some 160,000 distinct CDR3 sequences, 47% recorded once. The sequenced sample was sorted CD4+, CD8+, or CD8+CD57+ T cells (not recorded which) from PBMCs. Receptors were obtained from a human donor with aplastic anemia.

This clonotype was seen a few times. This may be a read error, as it is one base from a much larger clone. V and J are TRBV2 and TRBJ1-5; D possibly corresponds to TRBD1 (5 bases). The germline V gene has CDR1 SNHLY and CDR2 FYNNEI. Trimming stripped 3 bases from V and 3 bases from J, with 9 bases between. The CDR3 is made up of 14 amino acids. The CDR3 DNA is TGTGCCAGCAGTGAGGGGGACGCCAATCAGCCCCAGCATTTT. As protein: CASSEGDANQPQHF.

This clonotype was counted at least ten times. V gene TRBV20-1 combines with J gene TRBJ2-2, with 10 bases lining up with TRBD2. V lost 3 bases, J lost 7 bases, and 8 bases stayed unmatched. This CDR3 has 15 residues. Per germline, CDR1 DFQATT and CDR2 SNEGSKA (reference sequence). CDR3 coding DNA: TGCAGTGCTAGGCCCCTAGCGGGAGTTGACGGGGAGCTGTTTTTT. Its protein is CSARPLAGVDGELFF.

This clonotype was observed at least ten times. A junction boundary mismatches the germline segment, possibly from a read error. This chain joins TRBV7-7 and TRBJ2-3, with TRBD2 as a possible D gene (5 bases). The CDR3 loop spans 15 amino acids. Germline assignment: CDR1 SSHAT and CDR2 FNYEAQ (reference sequence). The CDR3 DNA reads as TGTGCTAGCAGCCCCCGTGGCGGGAGCACAGATACGCAGTATTTT. Amino acids: CASSPRGGSTDTQYF. Full variable domain (missing parts from reference TRBV7-7 and TRBJ2-3): GAGVSQSPRYKVTKRGQDVTLRCDPISSHATLYWYQQALGQGPEFLTYFNYEAQPDKSGLPSDRFSAERPEGSISTLTIQRTEQRDSAMYRCASSPRGGSTDTQYFGPGTRLTVL.

This clonotype was detected only a few times. The gene calls are TRBV7-2 and TRBJ2-7; the D gene is possibly TRBD1 (6 bases). The length of the CDR3 is 13 residues. Germline CDR1 SGHTA, CDR2 FQGNSA. Trimming removed 1 base from V and 4 bases from J, with 8 bases in between. CDR3 loop: CASSLGDIYEQYF. The CDR3 bases are TGTGCCAGCAGCTTAGGGGACATTTACGAGCAGTACTTC.

This clonotype was detected only a few times. V gene TRBV28 combines with J gene TRBJ2-1; no reliable D call. V lost 5 bases to trimming and J lost 1 base, with 6 bases between them. The CDR3 has 13 amino acids. In germline, CDR1 is MDHEN, CDR2 SYDVKM. The CDR3: CASSSLSYNEQFF. CDR3 bases: TGTGCCAGCAGTAGTTTGTCCTACAATGAGCAGTTCTTC.

This clonotype was detected many times. The rearrangement links TRBV7-6 to TRBJ2-1, with 13 bases aligning to TRBD2. The germline V gene has CDR1 SGHVS and CDR2 FNYEAQ. The junction had 8 bases not matched to a gene; V was cut back by 5 bases and J by 4 bases. This CDR3 region has 17 residues. The chain's CDR3 is CASSTGLAGAGYNEQFF. The CDR3, as DNA: TGTGCCAGCAGCACCGGACTAGCGGGAGCGGGTTACAATGAGCAGTTCTTC. The full variable domain, with the rest looked up from reference TRBV7-6 and TRBJ2-1, is GAGVSQSPRYKVTKRGQDVALRCDPISGHVSLYWYRQALGQGPEFLTYFNYEAQQDKSGLPNDRFSAERPEGSISTLTIQRTEQRDSAMYRCASSTGLAGAGYNEQFFGPGTRLTVL.

For this clonotype: Its ends do not fully match the called genes, so a read error is possible. The rearrangement links TRBV19 to TRBJ1-1; D perhaps matches TRBD1 (5 bases). Germline V lookup: CDR1 LNHDA, CDR2 SQIVND (reference sequence). This CDR3 region has 14 residues. CDR3 in DNA: TGTGCCAGTAGTTTCAACGCATTGGACACTGAAGCTTCCTTT. Its translation: CASSFNALDTEASF. The full variable domain, rest sourced from reference TRBV19 and TRBJ1-1, is DGGITQSPKYLFRKEGQNVTLSCEQNLNHDAMYWYRQDPGQGLRLIYYSQIVNDFQKGDIAEGYSVSREKKESFPLTVTSAQKNPTAFYLCASSFNALDTEASFGQGTRLTVV.

The CDR3 nucleotides read TGCAGTGCTACCCACACCCGGACAGGGGGCTACGAGCAGTACTTC. It yields the protein CSATHTRTGGYEQYF. The chain couples TRBV20-1 to TRBJ2-7; 10 bases agree with TRBD1. CDR3 length: 15 residues. The ends lost 4 bases at V and 3 bases at J; junction bases unmatched: 9. Germline V gene sequence: CDR1 DFQATT, CDR2 SNEGSKA (reference sequence).

This clonotype was seen many times. V is TRBV6-1 and J is TRBJ1-2; TRBD1 is a possible D gene (6 bases). The CDR3 loop spans 16 amino acids. V lost 3 bases and J 8 bases, leaving 22 bases between the germline ends. From germline, CDR1 is MNHNS and CDR2 SASEGT. The CDR3 spells CASSDPAGGARKGYTF. CDR3 sequence (DNA): TGTGCCAGCAGTGACCCCGCGGGGGGGGCGCGAAAAGGCTACACCTTC.

This clonotype turned up a few times. The chain carries TRBV2 and TRBJ1-2; TRBD1 is a possible D gene (5 bases). Trimming took 3 bases from V and 2 from J, leaving 7 bases between them. Germline CDR1 SNHLY, CDR2 FYNNEI. The CDR3 has 13 amino acids. CDR3 sequence: CASSDSGNYGYTF. CDR3 DNA sequence: TGTGCCAGCAGTGACTCAGGGAACTATGGCTACACCTTC. The complete variable domain, with remaining parts taken from reference TRBV2 and TRBJ1-2, reads EPEVTQTPSHQVTQMGQEVILRCVPISNHLYFYWYRQILGQKVEFLVSFYNNEISEKSEIFDDQFSVERPDGSNFTLKIRSTKLEDSAMYFCASSDSGNYGYTFGSGTRLTVV.